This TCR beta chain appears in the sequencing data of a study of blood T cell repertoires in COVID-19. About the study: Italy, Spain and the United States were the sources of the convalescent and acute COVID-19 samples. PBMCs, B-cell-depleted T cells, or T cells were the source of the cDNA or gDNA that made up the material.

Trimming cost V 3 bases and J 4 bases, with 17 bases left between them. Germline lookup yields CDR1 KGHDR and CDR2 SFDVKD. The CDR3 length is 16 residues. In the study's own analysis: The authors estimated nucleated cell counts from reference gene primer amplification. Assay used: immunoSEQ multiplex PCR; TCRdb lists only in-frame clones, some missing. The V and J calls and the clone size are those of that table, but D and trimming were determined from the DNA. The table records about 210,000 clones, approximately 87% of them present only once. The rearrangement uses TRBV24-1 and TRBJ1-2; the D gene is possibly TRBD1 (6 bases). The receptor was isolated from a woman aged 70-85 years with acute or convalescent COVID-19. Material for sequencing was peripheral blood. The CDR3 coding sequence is TGTGCCACCAGTGATCGATCAGGGGAGAGCGGCTATGGCTACACCTTC. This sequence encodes CATSDRSGESGYGYTF.